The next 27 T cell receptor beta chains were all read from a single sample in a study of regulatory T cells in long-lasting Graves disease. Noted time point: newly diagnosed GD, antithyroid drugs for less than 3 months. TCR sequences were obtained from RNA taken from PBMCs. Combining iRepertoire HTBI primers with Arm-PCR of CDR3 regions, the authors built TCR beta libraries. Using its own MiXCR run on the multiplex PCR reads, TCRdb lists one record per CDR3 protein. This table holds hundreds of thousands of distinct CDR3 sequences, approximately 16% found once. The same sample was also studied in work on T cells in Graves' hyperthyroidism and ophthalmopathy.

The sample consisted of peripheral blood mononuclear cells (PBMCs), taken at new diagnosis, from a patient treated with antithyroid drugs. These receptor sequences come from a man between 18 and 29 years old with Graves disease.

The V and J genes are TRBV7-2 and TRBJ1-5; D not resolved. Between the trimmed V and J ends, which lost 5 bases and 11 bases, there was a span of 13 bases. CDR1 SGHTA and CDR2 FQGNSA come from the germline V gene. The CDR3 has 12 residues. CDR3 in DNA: TGTGCCAGCAGCACCCCGGGTGGGACCCAGCATTTT. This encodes CASSTPGGTQHF.

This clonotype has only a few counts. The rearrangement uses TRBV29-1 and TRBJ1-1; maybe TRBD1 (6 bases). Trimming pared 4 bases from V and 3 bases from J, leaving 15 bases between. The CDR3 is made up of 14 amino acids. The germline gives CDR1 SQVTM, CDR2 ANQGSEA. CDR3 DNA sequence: TGCAGCGTTGGGACAGTGGGTATGGACACTGAAGCTTTCTTT. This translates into CSVGTVGMDTEAFF.

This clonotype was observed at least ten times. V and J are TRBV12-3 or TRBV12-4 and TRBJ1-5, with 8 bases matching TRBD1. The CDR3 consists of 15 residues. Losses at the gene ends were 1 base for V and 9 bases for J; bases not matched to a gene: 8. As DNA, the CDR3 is TGTGCCAGCAGTTTAGGGACAGGGCTTTGGGGGCCCCAGCATTTT. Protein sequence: CASSLGTGLWGPQHF.

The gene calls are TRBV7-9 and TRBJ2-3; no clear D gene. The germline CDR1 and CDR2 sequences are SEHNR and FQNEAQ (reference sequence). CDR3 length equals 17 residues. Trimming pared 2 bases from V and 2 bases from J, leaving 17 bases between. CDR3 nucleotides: TGTGCCAGCAGCTTAAGAAGGTTGCCCGAACACACAGATACGCAGTATTTT. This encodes CASSLRRLPEHTDTQYF. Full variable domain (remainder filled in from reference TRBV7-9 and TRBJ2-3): DTGVSQNPRHKITKRGQNVTFRCDPISEHNRLYWYRQTLGQGPEFLTYFQNEAQLEKSRLLSDRFSAERPKGSFSTLEIQRTEQGDSAMYLCASSLRRLPEHTDTQYFGPGTRLTVL.

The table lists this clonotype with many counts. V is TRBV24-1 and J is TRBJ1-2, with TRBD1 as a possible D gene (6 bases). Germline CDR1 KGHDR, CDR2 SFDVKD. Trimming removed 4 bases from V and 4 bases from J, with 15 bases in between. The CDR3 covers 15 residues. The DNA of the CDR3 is TGTGCCACCAGTGAGGCCAGGGGAGTTGGCTATGGCTACACCTTC. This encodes CATSEARGVGYGYTF.

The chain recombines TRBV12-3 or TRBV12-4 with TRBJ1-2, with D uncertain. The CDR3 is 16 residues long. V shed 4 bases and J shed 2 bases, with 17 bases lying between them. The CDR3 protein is CASSSDSGRSNYGYTF. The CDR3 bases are TGTGCCAGCAGTTCGGATTCCGGGCGATCGAACTATGGCTACACCTTC.

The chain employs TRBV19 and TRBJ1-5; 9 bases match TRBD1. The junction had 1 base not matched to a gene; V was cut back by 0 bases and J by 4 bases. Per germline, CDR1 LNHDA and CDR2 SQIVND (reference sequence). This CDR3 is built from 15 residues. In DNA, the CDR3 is TGTGCCAGTAGTATAGAGGACAGGGGTAATCAGCCCCAGCATTTT. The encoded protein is CASSIEDRGNQPQHF.

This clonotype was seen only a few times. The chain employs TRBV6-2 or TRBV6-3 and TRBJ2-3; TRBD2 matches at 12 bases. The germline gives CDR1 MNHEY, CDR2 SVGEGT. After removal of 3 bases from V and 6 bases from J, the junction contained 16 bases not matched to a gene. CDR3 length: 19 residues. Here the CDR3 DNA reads TGTGCCAGCAGTTATTCCCCCCTGGCCCTAGCGGGAGGGCCGGATACGCAGTATTTT. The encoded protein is CASSYSPLALAGGPDTQYF.

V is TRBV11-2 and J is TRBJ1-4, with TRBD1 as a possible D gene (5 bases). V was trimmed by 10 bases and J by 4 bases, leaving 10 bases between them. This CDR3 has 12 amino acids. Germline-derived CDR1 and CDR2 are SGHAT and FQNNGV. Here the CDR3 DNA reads TGTGCCACCGGGACTGTTAATGAAAAACTGTTTTTT. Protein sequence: CATGTVNEKLFF.

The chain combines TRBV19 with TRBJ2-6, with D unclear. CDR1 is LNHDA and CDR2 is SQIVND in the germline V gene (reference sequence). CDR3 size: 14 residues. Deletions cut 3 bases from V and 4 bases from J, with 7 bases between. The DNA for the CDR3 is TGTGCCAGTAGTATGAGCTCGGGGGCCAACGTCCTGACTTTC. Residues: CASSMSSGANVLTF.

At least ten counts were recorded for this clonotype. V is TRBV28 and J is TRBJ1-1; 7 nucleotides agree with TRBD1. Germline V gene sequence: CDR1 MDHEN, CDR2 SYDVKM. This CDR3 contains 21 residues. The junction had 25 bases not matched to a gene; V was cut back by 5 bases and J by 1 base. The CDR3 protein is CASSPIADPGQPSFGNTEAFF. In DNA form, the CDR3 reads TGTGCCAGCAGTCCAATTGCGGATCCGGGACAGCCTAGTTTTGGGAACACTGAAGCTTTCTTT.

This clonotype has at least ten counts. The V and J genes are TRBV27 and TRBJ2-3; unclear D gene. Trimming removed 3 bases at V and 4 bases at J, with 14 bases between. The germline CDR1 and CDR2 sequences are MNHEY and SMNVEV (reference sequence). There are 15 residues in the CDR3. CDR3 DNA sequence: TGTGCCAGCAGTTTTGATTCATTGTACCCAGATACGCAGTATTTT. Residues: CASSFDSLYPDTQYF.

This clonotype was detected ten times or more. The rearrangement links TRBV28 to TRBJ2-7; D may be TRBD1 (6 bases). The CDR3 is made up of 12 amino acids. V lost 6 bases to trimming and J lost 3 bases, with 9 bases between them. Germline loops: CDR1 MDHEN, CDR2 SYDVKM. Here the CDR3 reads CASRQGYYEQYF. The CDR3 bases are TGTGCCAGCAGACAGGGTTACTACGAGCAGTACTTC. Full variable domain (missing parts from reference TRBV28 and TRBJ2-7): DVKVTQSSRYLVKRTGEKVFLECVQDMDHENMFWYRQDPGLGLRLIYFSYDVKMKEKGDIPEGYSVSREKKERFSLILESASTNQTSMYLCASRQGYYEQYFGPGTRLTVT.

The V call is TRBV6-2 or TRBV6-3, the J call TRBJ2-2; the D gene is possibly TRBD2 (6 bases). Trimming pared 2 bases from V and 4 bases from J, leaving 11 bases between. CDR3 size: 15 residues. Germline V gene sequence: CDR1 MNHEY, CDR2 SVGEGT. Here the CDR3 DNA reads TGTGCCAGCAGTTACGCGGAGGGTGGCACCGGGGAGCTGTTTTTT. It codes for CASSYAEGGTGELFF.

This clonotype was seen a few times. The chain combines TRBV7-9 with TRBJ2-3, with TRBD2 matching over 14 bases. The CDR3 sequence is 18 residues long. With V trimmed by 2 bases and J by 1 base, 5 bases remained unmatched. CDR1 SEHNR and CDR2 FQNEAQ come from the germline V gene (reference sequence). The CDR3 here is CASSLWTSGRWGTDTQYF. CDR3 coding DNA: TGTGCCAGCAGCTTATGGACTAGCGGGAGGTGGGGCACAGATACGCAGTATTTT.

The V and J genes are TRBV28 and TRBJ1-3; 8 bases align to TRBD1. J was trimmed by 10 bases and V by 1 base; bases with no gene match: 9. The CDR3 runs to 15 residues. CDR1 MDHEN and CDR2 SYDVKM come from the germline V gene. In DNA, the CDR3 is TGTGCCAGCAGTTTATCTGACAGGGGCCGGGGGACCATATATTTT. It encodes CASSLSDRGRGTIYF.

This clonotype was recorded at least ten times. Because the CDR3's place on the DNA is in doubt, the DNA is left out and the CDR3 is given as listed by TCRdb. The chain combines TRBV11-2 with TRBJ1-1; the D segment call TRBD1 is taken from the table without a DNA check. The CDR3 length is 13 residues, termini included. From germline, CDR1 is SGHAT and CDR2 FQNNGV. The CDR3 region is CASSFALGSWPVF.

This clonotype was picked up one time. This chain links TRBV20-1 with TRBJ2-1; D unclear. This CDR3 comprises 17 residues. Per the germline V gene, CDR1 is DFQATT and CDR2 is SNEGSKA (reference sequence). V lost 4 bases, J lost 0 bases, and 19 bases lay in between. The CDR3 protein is CSATPRSGGYSYNEQFF. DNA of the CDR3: TGCAGTGCTACCCCAAGATCGGGTGGTTACTCCTACAATGAGCAGTTCTTC.

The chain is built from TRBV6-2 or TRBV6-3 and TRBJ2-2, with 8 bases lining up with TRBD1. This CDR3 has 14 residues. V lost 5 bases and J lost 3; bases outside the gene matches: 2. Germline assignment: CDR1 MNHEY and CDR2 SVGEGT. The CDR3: CASSPDRDTGELFF. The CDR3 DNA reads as TGTGCCAGCAGTCCGGACAGGGACACCGGGGAGCTGTTTTTT.

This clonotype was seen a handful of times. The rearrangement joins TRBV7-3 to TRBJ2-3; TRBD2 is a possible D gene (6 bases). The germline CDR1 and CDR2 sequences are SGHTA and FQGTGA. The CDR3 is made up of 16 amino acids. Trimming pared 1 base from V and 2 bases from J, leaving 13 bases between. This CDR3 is CASSLSRGGLTDTQYF. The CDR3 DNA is TGTGCCAGCAGCTTAAGTCGGGGAGGACTCACAGATACGCAGTATTTT.

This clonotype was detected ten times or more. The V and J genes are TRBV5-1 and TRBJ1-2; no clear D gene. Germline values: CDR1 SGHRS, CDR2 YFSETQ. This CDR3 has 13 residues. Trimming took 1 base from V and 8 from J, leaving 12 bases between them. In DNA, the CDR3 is TGCGCCAGCAGCTTGAGGTCCTCTCTCGGCTACACCTTC. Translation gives CASSLRSSLGYTF.

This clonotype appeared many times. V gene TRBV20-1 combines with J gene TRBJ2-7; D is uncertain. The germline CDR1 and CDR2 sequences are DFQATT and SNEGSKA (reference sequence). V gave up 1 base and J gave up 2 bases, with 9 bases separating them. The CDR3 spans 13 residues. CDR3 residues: CSARGTQAYEQYF. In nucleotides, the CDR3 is TGCAGTGCTAGAGGGACGCAAGCCTACGAGCAGTACTTC.

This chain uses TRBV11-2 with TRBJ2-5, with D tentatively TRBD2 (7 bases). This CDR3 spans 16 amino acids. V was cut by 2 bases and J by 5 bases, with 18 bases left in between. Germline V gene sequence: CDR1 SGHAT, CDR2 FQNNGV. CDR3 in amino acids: CASSLFSGVSGETQYF. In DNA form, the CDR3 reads TGTGCCAGCAGCTTATTTTCAGGGGTTAGCGGGGAGACCCAGTACTTC.

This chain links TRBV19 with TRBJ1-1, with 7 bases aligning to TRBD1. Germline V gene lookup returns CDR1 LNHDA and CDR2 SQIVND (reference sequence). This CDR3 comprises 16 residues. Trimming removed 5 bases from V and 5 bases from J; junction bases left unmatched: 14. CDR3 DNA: TGTGCCAGTAGTTCTACTCCGGGACAGACAGGGACTGAAGCTTTCTTT. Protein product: CASSSTPGQTGTEAFF. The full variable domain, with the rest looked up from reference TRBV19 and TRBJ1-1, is DGGITQSPKYLFRKEGQNVTLSCEQNLNHDAMYWYRQDPGQGLRLIYYSQIVNDFQKGDIAEGYSVSREKKESFPLTVTSAQKNPTAFYLCASSSTPGQTGTEAFFGQGTRLTVV.

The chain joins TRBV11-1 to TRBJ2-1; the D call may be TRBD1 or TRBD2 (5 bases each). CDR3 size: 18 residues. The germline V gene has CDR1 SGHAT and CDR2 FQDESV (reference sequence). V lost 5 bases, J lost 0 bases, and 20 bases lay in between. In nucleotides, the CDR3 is TGTGCCAGCAGCCTCCCCGTTTTCGGGGCCAGCTCCTACAATGAGCAGTTCTTC. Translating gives CASSLPVFGASSYNEQFF.

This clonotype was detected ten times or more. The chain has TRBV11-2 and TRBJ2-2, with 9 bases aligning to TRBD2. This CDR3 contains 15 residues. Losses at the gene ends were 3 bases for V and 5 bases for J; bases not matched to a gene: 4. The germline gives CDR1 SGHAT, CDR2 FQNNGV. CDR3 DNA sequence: TGTGCCAGCAGCTTTAGCGGGAGAGGTACCGGGGAGCTGTTTTTT. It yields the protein CASSFSGRGTGELFF.

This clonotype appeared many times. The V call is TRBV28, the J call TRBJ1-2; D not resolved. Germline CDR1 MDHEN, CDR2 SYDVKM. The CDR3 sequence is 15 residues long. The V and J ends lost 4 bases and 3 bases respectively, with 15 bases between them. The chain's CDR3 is CASSSRKGSDYGYTF. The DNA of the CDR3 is TGTGCCAGCAGTTCCCGGAAAGGGAGTGACTATGGCTACACCTTC.